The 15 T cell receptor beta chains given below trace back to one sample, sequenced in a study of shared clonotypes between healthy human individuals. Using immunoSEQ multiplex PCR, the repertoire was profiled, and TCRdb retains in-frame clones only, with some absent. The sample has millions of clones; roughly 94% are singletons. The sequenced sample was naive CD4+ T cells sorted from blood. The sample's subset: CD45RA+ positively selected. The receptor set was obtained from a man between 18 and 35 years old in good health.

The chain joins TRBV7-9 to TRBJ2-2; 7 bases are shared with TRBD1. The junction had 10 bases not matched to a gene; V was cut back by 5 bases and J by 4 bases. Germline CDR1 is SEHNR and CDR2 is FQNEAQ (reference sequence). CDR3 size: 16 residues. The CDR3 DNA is TGTGCCAGCAGCACCGGGACAGAAGGGAGCACCGGGGAGCTGTTTTTT. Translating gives CASSTGTEGSTGELFF.

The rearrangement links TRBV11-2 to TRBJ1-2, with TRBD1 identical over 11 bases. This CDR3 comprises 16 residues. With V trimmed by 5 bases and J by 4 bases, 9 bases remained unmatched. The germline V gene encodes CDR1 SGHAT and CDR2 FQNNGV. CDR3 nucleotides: TGTGCCAGCAGCCCCCCTGGGACAGGGGGACTCTATGGCTACACCTTC. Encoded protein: CASSPPGTGGLYGYTF.

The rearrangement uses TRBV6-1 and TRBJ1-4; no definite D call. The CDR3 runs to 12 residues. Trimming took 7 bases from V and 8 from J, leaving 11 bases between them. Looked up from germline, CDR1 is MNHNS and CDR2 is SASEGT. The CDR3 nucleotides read TGTGCCAGCATGGCCGGGCAGGAAAAACTGTTTTTT. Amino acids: CASMAGQEKLFF.

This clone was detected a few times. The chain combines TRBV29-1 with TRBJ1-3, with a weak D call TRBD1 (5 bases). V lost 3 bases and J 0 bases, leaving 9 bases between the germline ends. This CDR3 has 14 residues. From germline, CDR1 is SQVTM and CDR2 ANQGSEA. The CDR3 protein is CSVEGGNSGNTIYF. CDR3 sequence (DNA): TGCAGCGTTGAGGGGGGAAACTCTGGAAACACCATATATTTT.

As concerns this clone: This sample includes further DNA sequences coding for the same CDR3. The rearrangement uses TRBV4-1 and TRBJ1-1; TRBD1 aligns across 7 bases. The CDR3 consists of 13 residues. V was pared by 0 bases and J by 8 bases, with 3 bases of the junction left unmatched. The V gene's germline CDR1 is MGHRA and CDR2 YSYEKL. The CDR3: CASSQDRGTEAFF. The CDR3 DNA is TGCGCCAGCAGCCAAGACAGGGGGACGGAAGCTTTCTTT.

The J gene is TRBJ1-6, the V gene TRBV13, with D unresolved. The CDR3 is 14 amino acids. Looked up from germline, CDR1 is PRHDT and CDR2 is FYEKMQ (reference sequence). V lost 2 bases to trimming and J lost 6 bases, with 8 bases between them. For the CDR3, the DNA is TGTGCCAGCAGCTTAAGAGAGACTAATTCACCCCTCCACTTT. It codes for CASSLRETNSPLHF.

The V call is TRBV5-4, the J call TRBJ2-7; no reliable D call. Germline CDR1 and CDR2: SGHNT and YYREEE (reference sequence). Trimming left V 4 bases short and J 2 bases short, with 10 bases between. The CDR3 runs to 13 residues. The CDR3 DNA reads TGTGCCAGCAGCCCCGAGGACCCCTACGAGCAGTACTTC. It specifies CASSPEDPYEQYF.

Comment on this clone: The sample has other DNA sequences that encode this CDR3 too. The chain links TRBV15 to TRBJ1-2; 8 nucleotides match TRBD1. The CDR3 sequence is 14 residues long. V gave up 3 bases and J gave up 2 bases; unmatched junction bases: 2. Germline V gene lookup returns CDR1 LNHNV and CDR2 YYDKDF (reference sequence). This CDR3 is CATSSRTGNYGYTF. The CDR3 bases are TGTGCCACCAGCAGCAGGACAGGGAACTATGGCTACACCTTC.

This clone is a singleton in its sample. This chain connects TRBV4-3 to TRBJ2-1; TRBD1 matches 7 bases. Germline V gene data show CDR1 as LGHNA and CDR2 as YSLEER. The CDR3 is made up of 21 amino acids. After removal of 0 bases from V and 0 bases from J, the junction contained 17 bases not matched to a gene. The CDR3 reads CASSQDGRGRGQLSSYNEQFF. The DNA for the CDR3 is TGCGCCAGCAGCCAAGATGGAAGGGGCAGGGGACAGCTCAGCTCCTACAATGAGCAGTTCTTC.

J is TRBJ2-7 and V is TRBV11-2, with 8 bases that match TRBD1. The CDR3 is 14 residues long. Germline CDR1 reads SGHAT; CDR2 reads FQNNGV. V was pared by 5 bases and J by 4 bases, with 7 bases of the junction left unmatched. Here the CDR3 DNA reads TGTGCCAGCAGCACGGACAGGGAATTTTACGAGCAGTACTTC. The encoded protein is CASSTDREFYEQYF.

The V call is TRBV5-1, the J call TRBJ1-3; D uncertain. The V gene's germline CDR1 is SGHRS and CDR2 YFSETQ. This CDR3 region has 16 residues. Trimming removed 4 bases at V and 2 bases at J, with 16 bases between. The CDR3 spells CASSLPQMGTGNTIYF. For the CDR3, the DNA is TGCGCCAGCAGCCTCCCCCAGATGGGGACTGGAAACACCATATATTTT. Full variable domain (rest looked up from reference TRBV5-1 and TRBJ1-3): KAGVTQTPRYLIKTRGQQVTLSCSPISGHRSVSWYQQTPGQGLQFLFEYFSETQRNKGNFPGRFSGRQFSNSRSEMNVSTLELGDSALYLCASSLPQMGTGNTIYFGEGSWLTVV.

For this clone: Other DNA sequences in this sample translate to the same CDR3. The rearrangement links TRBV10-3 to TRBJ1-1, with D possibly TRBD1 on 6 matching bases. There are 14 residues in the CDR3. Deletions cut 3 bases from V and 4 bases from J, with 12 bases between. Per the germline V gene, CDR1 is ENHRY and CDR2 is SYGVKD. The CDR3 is CAISEEGGSTEAFF. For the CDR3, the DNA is TGTGCCATCAGTGAAGAGGGGGGAAGCACTGAAGCTTTCTTT.

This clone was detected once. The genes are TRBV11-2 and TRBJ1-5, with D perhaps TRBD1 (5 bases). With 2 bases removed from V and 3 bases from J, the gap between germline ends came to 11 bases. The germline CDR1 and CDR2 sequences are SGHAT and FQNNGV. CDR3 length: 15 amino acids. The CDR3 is CASSLSDSTNQPQHF. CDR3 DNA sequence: TGTGCCAGCAGCTTATCTGACAGCACCAATCAGCCCCAGCATTTT.

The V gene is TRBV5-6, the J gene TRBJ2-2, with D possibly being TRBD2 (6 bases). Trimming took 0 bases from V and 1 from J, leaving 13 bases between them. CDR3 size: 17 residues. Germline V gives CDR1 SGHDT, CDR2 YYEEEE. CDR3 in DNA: TGTGCCAGCAGCTTGGTGGGTACAGCGGGGAACACCGGGGAGCTGTTTTTT. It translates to CASSLVGTAGNTGELFF.

The CDR3 region has the DNA TGTGCCAGTAGTATCGGCACAGACGGGACCCTCCACTTT. Encoded protein: CASSIGTDGTLHF. V usage is TRBV19 and J usage is TRBJ1-6; unclear D gene. Trimming stripped 3 bases from V and 14 bases from J, with 14 bases between. Germline-derived CDR1 and CDR2 are LNHDA and SQIVND (reference sequence). This CDR3 contains 13 residues.